This TCR beta chain was found in a study of neurological immune-mediated disorders. This clonotype was seen repeatedly, ten times or more. TCRdb passed the 5' RACE reads through MiXCR, listing each CDR3 protein once. There are 65,000 to 75,000 distinct CDR3 sequences in the sample; under 5.5% occur only once, and roughly 2.2% lies in the top ten. Trimming took 5 bases from V and 3 from J, leaving 17 bases between them. CDR1 is MDHEN, CDR2 SYDVKM, per germline. The CDR3 runs 15 residues. The sequencing sample was made of PBMCs. The chain has TRBV28 and TRBJ2-7; possibly TRBD1 or TRBD2 for D (5 bases each). This clonotype was sampled from a woman aged 65 to 85 with multiple sclerosis. CDR3 region: CASSPPGRTRYEQYF. In DNA, the CDR3 is TGTGCCAGCAGTCCTCCGGGACGCACCCGCTACGAGCAGTACTTC.